The 18 T cell receptor beta chains below all came from one sample that was sequenced in a study of human T cells and chemical hapten exposure. Time point denoted: patch test 1, 2 weeks after DPC sensitization. Treatment specified: therapeutic diphenylcyclopropenone sensitization with weekly scalp DPC. Extraction yielded total RNA from whole blood (unfractionated). Using its own MiXCR run on the RACE reads, TCRdb lists one record per CDR3 protein. The table records approximately 34,000 distinct CDR3 sequences, 5% to 7% of them present only once. Sequences were derived from whole blood, sampled in connection with sensitization to the hapten diphenylcyclopropenone (DPC). These receptors were collected from a woman in her twenties or thirties with alopecia areata. Some clones in this sample may be carry-over from other donors' samples.

This clonotype counts as medium-sized. The rearrangement links TRBV28 to TRBJ2-7, with no clear D. CDR1 and CDR2 (germline): MDHEN, SYDVKM. Trimming left V 3 bases short and J 0 bases short, with 6 bases between. The CDR3 length is 13 residues. The CDR3 sequence: CASSLGDSYEQYF. The CDR3 coding sequence is TGTGCCAGCAGTTTGGGTGACTCCTACGAGCAGTACTTC.

This clonotype occurred a few times. The CDR3 nucleotides are TGTGCCAGCAGACCCCGTATTCACGGAGCTAACTATGGCTACACCTTC. The encoded protein is CASRPRIHGANYGYTF. The V and J genes are TRBV6-5 and TRBJ1-2; D remains ambiguous. In germline, CDR1 is MNHEY, CDR2 SVGAGI. V gave up 6 bases and J gave up 0 bases, with 17 bases separating them. CDR3 length: 16 residues.

This clonotype occurred many times. The chain uses TRBV27 and TRBJ2-2; TRBD2 matches 10 bases. This CDR3 is 16 amino acids long. After removal of 5 bases from V and 7 bases from J, the junction contained 10 bases not matched to a gene. Germline CDR1 MNHEY, CDR2 SMNVEV (reference sequence). CDR3 in amino acids: CASSTTSGGAGGELFF. The CDR3, as DNA: TGTGCCAGCAGTACAACGAGCGGGGGGGCCGGCGGGGAGCTGTTTTTT.

This clonotype was counted ten times or more. The V gene is TRBV20-1, the J gene TRBJ2-7; no definite D call. The germline V gene has CDR1 DFQATT and CDR2 SNEGSKA (reference sequence). The CDR3 consists of 14 residues. Trimming took 2 bases from V and 6 from J, leaving 17 bases between them. CDR3 DNA: TGCAGTGCTAGATCATCGGACGGTAAGGGCGAGCAGTACTTC. Translating gives CSARSSDGKGEQYF.

This clonotype was seen at least ten times. The chain uses TRBV28 and TRBJ2-7, with D perhaps matching TRBD1 (6 bases). The V gene's germline CDR1 is MDHEN and CDR2 SYDVKM. This CDR3 region has 15 residues. Between the trimmed V and J ends, which lost 0 bases and 2 bases, there was a span of 11 bases. The DNA of the CDR3 is TGTGCCAGCAGTTTATGGGACAGTCACCCCTACGAGCAGTACTTC. As protein: CASSLWDSHPYEQYF. Full variable domain (missing parts from reference TRBV28 and TRBJ2-7): DVKVTQSSRYLVKRTGEKVFLECVQDMDHENMFWYRQDPGLGLRLIYFSYDVKMKEKGDIPEGYSVSREKKERFSLILESASTNQTSMYLCASSLWDSHPYEQYFGPGTRLTVT.

This clonotype was recorded many times. CDR3 in DNA: TGTGCCAGCAGGGTACAGCACACCGGGGAGCTGTTTTTT. This sequence encodes CASRVQHTGELFF. This chain uses TRBV12-3 or TRBV12-4 with TRBJ2-2; D gene ambiguous. Trimming removed 6 bases at V and 3 bases at J, with 8 bases between. The CDR3 has 13 residues.

The rearrangement joins TRBV6-6 to TRBJ2-7; 7 bases are a match to TRBD1. V lost 8 bases and J lost 10; bases outside the gene matches: 8. This CDR3 has 11 amino acids. Germline CDR1 and CDR2: MNHNY and SVGAGI (reference sequence). CDR3 bases: TGTGCCAGCGCCCGGGACAGCAAACAGTACTTC. The encoded protein is CASARDSKQYF.

At least ten counts were recorded for this clonotype. The V and J genes are TRBV12-3 or TRBV12-4 and TRBJ2-5; D ambiguous. There are 11 residues in the CDR3. Trimming removed 6 bases at V and 5 bases at J, with 7 bases between. CDR3 bases: TGTGCCAGCAGCCGGTTGGAGACCCAGTACTTC. It specifies CASSRLETQYF.

V gene TRBV5-4 combines with J gene TRBJ1-5; D unresolved. The germline V gene has CDR1 SGHNT and CDR2 YYREEE (reference sequence). V lost 0 bases and J 9 bases, leaving 10 bases between the germline ends. The CDR3 extends over 13 amino acids. CDR3 sequence reads: CASSLDSQRPQHF. The CDR3 DNA reads as TGTGCCAGCAGCTTGGACAGCCAGAGGCCCCAGCATTTT.

The chain is built from TRBV14 and TRBJ2-1, with D possibly called TRBD1 or TRBD2 (5 bases each). In germline, CDR1 is SGHDN, CDR2 FVKESK. Trimming took off 3 bases at V and 4 bases at J, with 7 bases between the two ends. The CDR3 runs 13 residues. The CDR3 region is CASSHGAYNEQFF. The CDR3 coding sequence is TGTGCCAGCAGCCACGGGGCTTACAATGAGCAGTTCTTC.

This sequence joins TRBV2 and TRBJ1-1; 11 bases align to TRBD1. Germline V gene sequence: CDR1 SNHLY, CDR2 FYNNEI. This CDR3 has 14 residues. J gave up 8 bases and V 8 bases, and 10 bases lay outside the gene matches. The CDR3 region has the DNA TGTGCCAGCGGGTCCGGACAGGGGGCCTTCGAAGCTTTCTTT. Its protein product is CASGSGQGAFEAFF.

This clonotype was detected many times. V usage is TRBV7-9 and J usage is TRBJ1-1; tentative D call: TRBD1 (6 bases). CDR3 length: 14 amino acids. Germline V gives CDR1 SEHNR, CDR2 FQNEAQ (reference sequence). V lost 5 bases and J 5 bases, leaving 15 bases between the germline ends. The CDR3 loop is CASSLWTVKTEAFF. The DNA of the CDR3 is TGTGCCAGCAGCCTCTGGACAGTAAAGACTGAAGCTTTCTTT.

The chain is built from TRBV28 and TRBJ2-7; no clear D. The CDR3 spans 14 residues. V dropped 5 bases and J dropped 2 bases, with 13 bases sitting between them. Germline V gene lookup returns CDR1 MDHEN and CDR2 SYDVKM. The CDR3 nucleotides are TGTGCCAGCAGTCTTAACCCAGTCCCCTACGAGCAGTACTTC. It yields the protein CASSLNPVPYEQYF.

The DNA of the CDR3 is TGTGCCAGCAGCGGGACACTTACACCTCCGAACACTGAAGCTTTCTTT. This translates into CASSGTLTPPNTEAFF. The chain employs TRBV6-2 or TRBV6-3 and TRBJ1-1; D is perhaps TRBD1 (6 bases). Germline loops: CDR1 MNHEY, CDR2 SVGEGT. The length of the CDR3 is 16 residues. Trimming took off 6 bases at V and 1 base at J, with 18 bases between the two ends.

The rearrangement joins TRBV27 to TRBJ1-5; a weak D match, TRBD1 (5 bases). Trimming pared 1 base from V and 3 bases from J, leaving 10 bases between. The CDR3 spans 15 residues. Per the germline V gene, CDR1 is MNHEY and CDR2 is SMNVEV (reference sequence). CDR3 bases: TGTGCCAGCAGTTTATTCTGGGGGGACAATCAGCCCCAGCATTTT. This codes for CASSLFWGDNQPQHF.

This chain links TRBV20-1 with TRBJ2-5; TRBD2 matches at 13 bases. From germline, CDR1 is DFQATT and CDR2 SNEGSKA (reference sequence). This CDR3 contains 17 residues. After removal of 3 bases from V and 3 bases from J, the junction contained 10 bases not matched to a gene. The CDR3 coding sequence is TGCAGTGCTAGGACTAGCGGGGGGAATAGACCGAAAGAGACCCAGTACTTC. As protein: CSARTSGGNRPKETQYF.

This clonotype was seen a handful of times. This chain joins TRBV4-1 and TRBJ2-5; tentatively, D is TRBD1 or TRBD2 (5 bases each). The V end lost 4 bases, the J end lost 5 bases, and 23 bases lay between the germline ends. Germline V gene sequence: CDR1 MGHRA, CDR2 YSYEKL. This CDR3 is 17 amino acids long. CDR3 sequence (DNA): TGCGCCAGCAGCCGCTCACCGCCGGGACGGGGAATCGAGACCCAGTACTTC. Protein sequence: CASSRSPPGRGIETQYF.

This clonotype was detected many times. The rearrangement uses TRBV28 and TRBJ1-6; D is possibly TRBD1 (6 bases). The CDR3 is 13 amino acids. CDR1 MDHEN and CDR2 SYDVKM come from the germline V gene. Trimming removed 5 bases at V and 6 bases at J, with 8 bases between. CDR3 region: CASSLDSNSPLHF. The CDR3 DNA sequence: TGTGCCAGCAGTCTGGACAGTAATTCACCCCTCCACTTT.